The source of this T cell receptor (beta chain) is a study of cytomegalovirus exposure and HLA in healthy donors. Findings and caveats of the study: A later examination showed that TCR association rates differed by HLA locus, with DRB1 most and HLA-C fewest. As was reported, the classifier diagnosed cytomegalovirus status with high specificity and sensitivity. Analyses of presence/absence relied on an assumption of roughly uniform sequencing depth across donors.

Only a few counts were recorded for this clone. As yet, its antigen is unknown. Researchers ran the PCR with 60 Vbeta and 13 Jbeta primers. Some clones are missing from TCRdb's copy, which holds only in-frame ones; the method was immunoSEQ multiplex PCR. In the table there are 160,000 or so clones, about 80% of which are singletons. The germline V and J ends were trimmed by 9 bases and 1 base, with 12 bases remaining between them. Per germline, CDR1 MDHEN and CDR2 SYDVKM. The length of the CDR3 is 13 residues. The sample was PBMCs. The receptor's source is a man aged 25 to 45 in good health and CMV-seronegative. The chain joins TRBV28 to TRBJ1-1; no firm D call. Here the CDR3 DNA reads TGTGCCAGTAGTGCTCACGGGAACACTGAAGCTTTCTTT. This gives the protein CASSAHGNTEAFF.